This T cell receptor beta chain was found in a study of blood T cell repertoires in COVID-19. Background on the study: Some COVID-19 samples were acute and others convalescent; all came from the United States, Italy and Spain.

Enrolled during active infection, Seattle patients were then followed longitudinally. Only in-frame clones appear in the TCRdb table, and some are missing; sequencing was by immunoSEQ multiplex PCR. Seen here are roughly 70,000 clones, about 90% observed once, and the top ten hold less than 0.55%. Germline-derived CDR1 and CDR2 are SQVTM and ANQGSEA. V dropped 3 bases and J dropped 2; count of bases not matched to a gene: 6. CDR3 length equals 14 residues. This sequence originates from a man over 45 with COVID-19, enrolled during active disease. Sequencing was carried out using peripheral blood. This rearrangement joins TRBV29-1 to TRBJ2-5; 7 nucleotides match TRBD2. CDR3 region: CSVEGSGLQETQYF. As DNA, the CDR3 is TGCAGCGTTGAGGGTAGCGGGTTGCAAGAGACCCAGTACTTC.